These T cell receptor beta chains were read from a single sample in a study of neurological immune-mediated disorders. From the 5' RACE reads, TCRdb called clonotypes with MiXCR, one entry per CDR3 protein. Among 80,000 to 100,000 distinct CDR3 sequences listed, approximately 5.8% were seen once. The specimen was PBMCs. These receptors originate from a woman in her sixties with multiple sclerosis. Both conserved end residues are part of each CDR3. D genes are given only for firm matches. Clone size is given for some rows only: seen once, a few or many times, or a class if the clone is expanded.

len | j_gene | abundance | d_gene | v_gene | CDR3nt | CDR3aa
12 | TRBJ1-6 | many | NA | TRBV20-1 | TGCAGTGGGGCAGGGAATAATTCACCCCTCCACTTT | CSGAGNNSPLHF
14 | TRBJ1-1 | many | TRBD1 | TRBV14 | TGTGCCAGCAGCGCTCTTCGACAGGGGACTCAAGCTTTCTTT | CASSALRQGTQAFF
13 | TRBJ1-4 | many | NA | TRBV24-1 | TGTGCCACCAGCCCAGGAGGAGATGAAAAACTGTTTTTT | CATSPGGDEKLFF
13 | TRBJ2-1 | many | NA | TRBV14 | TGTGCCAGCAGCCCCCACTTAGCGGTGGGGCAGTTCTTC | CASSPHLAVGQFF
19 | TRBJ1-1 | many | NA | TRBV4-1 | TGCGCCAGCAGCCAAGATCTCAGGACAGAACGTAGGCGGAACACTGAAGCTTTCTTT | CASSQDLRTERRRNTEAFF
13 | TRBJ1-2 | many | NA | TRBV5-6 | TGTGCCAGCGCTTCGGGGGTCGACTATGGCTACACCTTC | CASASGVDYGYTF
14 | TRBJ2-1 | many | NA | TRBV7-2 | TGTGCCAGCACCGAATCACAGGGTTGGCTTGAGCAGTTCTTC | CASTESQGWLEQFF
15 | TRBJ2-1 | many | NA | TRBV3-1 | TGTGCCAGCAGCCAAAGGGGGGGGGCCTCAAATGAGCAGTTCTTC | CASSQRGGASNEQFF
14 | TRBJ2-3 | many | NA | TRBV5-1 | TGCGCCAGCGGGCCTCGCCAGGGGTCAGATACGCAGTATTTT | CASGPRQGSDTQYF
15 | TRBJ1-1 | many | NA | TRBV10-2 | TGCGCCAGCAGTGCGAAGGGACGGATGAACACTGAAGCTTTCTTT | CASSAKGRMNTEAFF
17 | TRBJ1-1 | many | TRBD1 | TRBV5-1 | TGCGCCAGCAGCTTGGGGCAGGGGGTGTTACTGAACACTGAAGCTTTCTTT | CASSLGQGVLLNTEAFF
15 | TRBJ1-2 | many | NA | TRBV7-2 | TGTGCCAGGCCAAGGGGCAGTATCGCTAACTATGGCTACACCTTC | CARPRGSIANYGYTF
15 | TRBJ1-5 | many | TRBD1 | TRBV5-8 | TGTGCCAGCAGCACCGGGACAGGTGGTGCTCAGCCCCAGCATTTT | CASSTGTGGAQPQHF
11 | TRBJ1-1 | many | NA | TRBV20-1 | TGCAGTGCTCGAAGGGCGGCTGAAGCTTTCTTT | CSARRAAEAFF
15 | TRBJ2-1 | many | TRBD1 | TRBV28 | TGTGCCACCACGGGGGGACAGGGGGCCTACAATGAGCAGTTCTTC | CATTGGQGAYNEQFF
15 | TRBJ1-5 | many | TRBD1 | TRBV7-9 | TGTGCCAGCAGCTTAGCAGGGGGCAGGAGTCAGCCCCAGCATTTT | CASSLAGGRSQPQHF
15 | TRBJ2-7 | many | NA | TRBV4-2 | TGTGCCAGCAGCCAAGACCGCGGTCTTTCCTACGAGCAGTACTTC | CASSQDRGLSYEQYF
17 | TRBJ2-5 | NA | TRBD2 | TRBV6-5 | TGTGCCAGCAGTTACTCATCGGGACTAGCGGGGGACGAGACCCAGTACTTC | CASSYSSGLAGDETQYF
15 | TRBJ2-7 | NA | TRBD2 | TRBV7-2 | TGTGCCAGCAGCTTAGGCGGGGGGGCCGGGTACGAGCAGTACTTC | CASSLGGGAGYEQYF
14 | TRBJ2-7 | NA | NA | TRBV12-3/TRBV12-4 | TGTGCCAGCAGCCCAGCGTCGAGGGCGCACGAGCAGTACTTC | CASSPASRAHEQYF
16 | TRBJ2-2 | many | NA | TRBV24-1 | TGTGCCACCAGTGAACCGAAGGCCCAGAACACCGGGGAGCTGTTTTTT | CATSEPKAQNTGELFF
15 | TRBJ2-1 | many | NA | TRBV5-1 | TGCGCCAGCAGCTTAGAGGGGGGGAACTACAATGAGCAGTTCTTC | CASSLEGGNYNEQFF
17 | TRBJ1-2 | many | TRBD1 | TRBV20-1 | TGCAGTGCTAGGAGAGAACGGGACAGGGAGTTTATCTATGGCTACACCTTC | CSARRERDREFIYGYTF
14 | TRBJ2-1 | many | NA | TRBV20-1 | TGCAGTGCTAGAGATCTATGGGGAAGGGATGAGCAGTTCTTC | CSARDLWGRDEQFF
13 | TRBJ1-6 | medium-sized | NA | TRBV7-9 | TGTGCCAGCAGCTACGTTGAGAATTCACCCCTCCACTTT | CASSYVENSPLHF
15 | TRBJ2-1 | many | NA | TRBV4-2 | TGTGCCAGCAGCCGGAACGGGGGCTCCTACAATGAGCAGTTCTTC | CASSRNGGSYNEQFF
13 | TRBJ2-3 | many | NA | TRBV28 | TGTGCCAGCAGTGCTACAGGCACAGATACGCAGTATTTT | CASSATGTDTQYF
13 | TRBJ1-2 | many | NA | TRBV20-1 | TGCAGTGCACGGGATCTCCCTAACTATGGCTACACCTTC | CSARDLPNYGYTF
14 | TRBJ1-2 | few | TRBD1 | TRBV27 | TGTGCCAGCAGTTCCCGACAGGGCTGGGATGGCTACACCTTC | CASSSRQGWDGYTF
16 | TRBJ2-5 | many | NA | TRBV10-3 | TGTGCCATCAGTGAGTCGATCAGGGGAACCCAAGAGACCCAGTACTTC | CAISESIRGTQETQYF
16 | TRBJ1-1 | many | NA | TRBV5-1 | TGCGCCAGCAGCTTTGTGAGGCTTACGGGGAACACTGAAGCTTTCTTT | CASSFVRLTGNTEAFF
16 | TRBJ2-4 | many | NA | TRBV6-5 | TGTGCCAGCAGTTACGAGGCGGGGCTAGCCAAAAACATTCAGTACTTC | CASSYEAGLAKNIQYF
14 | TRBJ1-5 | many | NA | TRBV12-3/TRBV12-4 | TGTGCCAGCAGTTTGAAGGGTGGGACTCAGCCCCAGCATTTT | CASSLKGGTQPQHF
19 | TRBJ2-6 | many | NA | TRBV5-6 | TGTGCCAGCAGCTTGGGGTCCCGGGGATCGGCCTCTGGGGCCAACGTCCTGACTTTC | CASSLGSRGSASGANVLTF
15 | TRBJ2-1 | many | NA | TRBV6-5 | TGTGCCAGCAGTTACATTACGGGGGGGGACAGTGAGCAGTTCTTC | CASSYITGGDSEQFF
15 | TRBJ1-5 | many | NA | TRBV27 | TGTGCCAGCAGTTGGGGGGGGTACGGCAATCAGCCCCAGCATTTT | CASSWGGYGNQPQHF
15 | TRBJ2-1 | many | TRBD2 | TRBV5-1 | TGCGCCAGCAGCGGAACCGGGACTAGCGGGAAGGAGCAGTTCTTC | CASSGTGTSGKEQFF
16 | TRBJ2-7 | many | TRBD1 | TRBV4-1 | TGCGCCAGCAGCGCCATGGACAGGGCGATCTCCTACGAGCAGTACTTC | CASSAMDRAISYEQYF
14 | TRBJ2-2 | many | TRBD1 | TRBV6-5 | TGTGCCAGCAGAAGGACAGGGGGCTCCGGGGAGCTGTTTTTT | CASRRTGGSGELFF
11 | TRBJ1-1 | many | NA | TRBV29-1 | TGCAGCGTTGCCCTGAACACTGAAGCTTTCTTT | CSVALNTEAFF
17 | TRBJ2-3 | few | NA | TRBV5-1 | TGCGCCAGCAGCCTCTGGGGGAGCGGAACTATCACAGATACGCAGTATTTT | CASSLWGSGTITDTQYF
14 | TRBJ2-7 | many | NA | TRBV20-1 | TGCAGTGCTAGAGATCCCGGAAAAAACTACGAGCAGTACTTC | CSARDPGKNYEQYF
16 | TRBJ2-7 | many | NA | TRBV12-3/TRBV12-4 | TGTGCCAGCAGTCGCTATGGAGGGGGGGACGCCTACGAGCAGTACTTC | CASSRYGGGDAYEQYF
14 | TRBJ2-2 | many | NA | TRBV7-9 | TGTGCCAGCAGCCCTCGACCGAACACCGGGGAGCTGTTTTTT | CASSPRPNTGELFF
14 | TRBJ2-5 | NA | TRBD2 | TRBV6-5 | TGTGCCAGCAAAGGGGCGGGGGGCCAAGAGACCCAGTACTTC | CASKGAGGQETQYF
14 | TRBJ1-1 | many | NA | TRBV6-2/TRBV6-3 | TGTGCCAGCAGGCCGGGACGGACGAACACTGAAGCTTTCTTT | CASRPGRTNTEAFF
15 | TRBJ2-2 | many | NA | TRBV7-7 | TGTGCCAGCAGCTTAGAGCAGGGTTACACCGGGGAGCTGTTTTTT | CASSLEQGYTGELFF
19 | TRBJ2-5 | many | TRBD1 | TRBV5-1 | TGCGCCAGCAGCTTGAAGACAGGGGGATTACTAGGGCCCCAAGAGACCCAGTACTTC | CASSLKTGGLLGPQETQYF
14 | TRBJ2-7 | many | NA | TRBV5-1 | TGCGCCAGCAGCTCCACACCGCCCTCCTACGAGCAGTACTTC | CASSSTPPSYEQYF
16 | TRBJ2-5 | many | NA | TRBV11-1 | TGTGCCAGCAGCTTAGGCGTTATGAAAGCGGAAGAGACCCAGTACTTC | CASSLGVMKAEETQYF